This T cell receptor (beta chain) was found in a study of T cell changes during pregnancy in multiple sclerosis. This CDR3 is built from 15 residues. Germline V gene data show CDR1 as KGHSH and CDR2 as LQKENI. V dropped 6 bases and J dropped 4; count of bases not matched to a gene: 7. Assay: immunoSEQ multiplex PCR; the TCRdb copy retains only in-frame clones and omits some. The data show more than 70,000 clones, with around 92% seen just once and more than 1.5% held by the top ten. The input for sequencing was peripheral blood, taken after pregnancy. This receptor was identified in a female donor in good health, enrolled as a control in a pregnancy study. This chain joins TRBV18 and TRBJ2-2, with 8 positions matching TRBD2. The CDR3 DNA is TGTGCCAGCTCGATAGACCTAGCGGGCACCGGGGAGCTGTTTTTT. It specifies CASSIDLAGTGELFF.